This T cell receptor (beta chain) was found in a study of shared clonotypes between healthy human individuals (dated by TCRdb to 2019 to 2021). Notes on the research overall: The cohort comprised two women and a few men aged 18 to 49 years. Different laboratories and diverse techniques were used to prepare libraries and sequence TCR repertoires, to increase sequencing depth and limit assay-specific biases. Between about 0.8 and 9 billion PBMCs per donor were obtained by leukapheresis. The study deeply sequenced blood TCR repertoires of about five healthy adults to estimate repertoire size and the extent of clonotype sharing between individuals. For each donor, CD4 naive and CD4 memory were each run on three plates, CD8 naive on two plates, and CD8 memory on one plate. Study-wide conclusions, independent of this receptor: Because the study included a small number of donors, the genetic and exposure-history diversity represented was limited. Compared with non-shared clonotypes, the clonotypes found in all four sorted-subset donors had higher generation probabilities. Pairwise subsampling led to the expectation that sequencing depth would affect the degree of clonotype sharing among donors. Rarefaction of sorted-subset datasets indicated incomplete sequencing despite the large sequencing depth. When a few donors were compared, the shared fraction of clonotypes was about 5% for naive CD4, around 3.6% for naive CD8, 2% to 2.5% for memory CD4, and 0.4% for memory CD8. Larger estimated clonotype richness was generally found for naive subsets than for memory subsets. Sampling was restricted to blood, and TCR repertoires in tissues likely differ from the TCR repertoires found in blood.

With respect to this clone: Its antigen is unknown. Base qualities are not at hand, and no much larger clone is one base apart.

The donors were healthy, HIV-negative adults with no recently reported acute infections or vaccinations. Every donor was a Caucasian adult residing in Nashville, Tennessee, USA. Magnetic negative selection was used to enrich CD4+ T cells, after which naive cells were positively selected on CD45RA and the negative fraction became the memory subset. Blood was obtained by leukapheresis, after which PBMCs were separated by Ficoll-Histopaque density gradient centrifugation and cryopreserved in liquid nitrogen vapor phase. Purity and quantity of every magnetically sorted T cell population were checked by analytical flow cytometry. Genomic DNA was isolated from every sorted fraction and measured by UV absorbance on a Nanodrop 2000c. Using the deep immunoSEQ assay, TCR CDR3 regions were amplified from genomic DNA by multiplex PCR. Extracted genomic DNA from each cell subset was distributed evenly across all wells of several immunoSEQ 96-well plates, and each plate was treated as a replicate. For sorted subsets, 200 ng of genomic DNA, equivalent to around 31,000 T cell genomes, went into each replicate PCR. The purified libraries were quantified using a Qubit 3.0 fluorometer, sized with a Bioanalyzer 2100, and then quantified again using the KAPA Library Quantification kit. Every immunoSEQ 96-well plate was sequenced on a dedicated single-read 150-cycle Illumina NextSeq 550 flow cell. As for the original processing: Because only junctional sequences without quality scores were contained in the immunoSEQ output, filtering matching that applied to full-length reads could not be performed. To assign V/J genes and CDR3, sequences were annotated against IMGT germline references using PyIR, a Python wrapper for IgBLAST v1.9. Any read was removed if the V/J assignment was weak (E-value above 1e-6), the CDR3 was missing, or the read contained stop codons, out-of-frame junctions, or ambiguous translated residues. V3J clonotypes were defined as sequences sharing an identical inferred V gene, J gene, and CDR3 amino acid sequence. The percentage overlap between two repertoires was calculated by dividing the number of shared unique clonotypes by the size of the smaller repertoire. Repertoire richness was assessed with RTK rarefaction, the Chao1 estimator, and Recon v2.1 estimates of unobserved clonotypes. OLGA was used to compute generation probabilities for all TCRbeta clonotypes that the gDNA method yielded from four donors. Entries here come from immuneACCESS through TCRdb and include only in-frame sequences with V and J called. Some clones fail to appear in such tables; in the studies checked, an unresolved V gene covers under half of the shortfall, and the cause of the remainder is unknown. D and trimming were read from the DNA, whereas the V and J calls and clone size are those reported in that table. The sample contains approximately 2.5 million clones, 93% of them found a single time. The ten largest clones capture 0.36% of the sample.

Trimming accounts for 4 bases at V and 3 bases at J, while the number of junction bases matched to no gene is 11. Measured from the cysteine to the phenylalanine, the CDR3 is 16 residues long. Only the CDR3 DNA stays, 48 bases, in frame from base 1. From a lookup of the germline V gene (reference sequence), CDR1 and CDR2 are SEHNR and FQNEAQ. The origin of this receptor is a man younger than 30 in good health. Some clones in this sample may be carry-over from other donors' samples. Sequencing input: naive CD4+ T cells from PBMCs. This specimen's cell subset or site label, interpreted: CD45RA+ positively selected. The V and J segments used are TRBV7-9 and TRBJ2-7, with TRBD2 matching 8 junction bases. The CDR3 loop reads CASSSTGGLAGYEQYF. The DNA is as follows: TGTGCCAGCAGCTCGACGGGGGGGCTAGCGGGCTACGAGCAGTACTTC.